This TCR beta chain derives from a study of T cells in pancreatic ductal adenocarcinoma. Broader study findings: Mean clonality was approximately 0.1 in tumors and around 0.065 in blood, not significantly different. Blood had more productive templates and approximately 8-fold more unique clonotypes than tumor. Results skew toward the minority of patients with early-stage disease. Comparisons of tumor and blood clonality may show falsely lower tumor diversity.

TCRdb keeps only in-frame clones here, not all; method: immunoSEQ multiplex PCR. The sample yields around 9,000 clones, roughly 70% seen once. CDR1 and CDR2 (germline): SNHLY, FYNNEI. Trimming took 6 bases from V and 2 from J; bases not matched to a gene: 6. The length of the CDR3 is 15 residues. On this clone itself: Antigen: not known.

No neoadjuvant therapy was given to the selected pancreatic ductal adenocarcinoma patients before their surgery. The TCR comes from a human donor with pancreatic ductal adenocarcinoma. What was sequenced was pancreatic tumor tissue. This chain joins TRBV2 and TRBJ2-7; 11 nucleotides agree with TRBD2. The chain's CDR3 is CASRVSGGDPYEQYF. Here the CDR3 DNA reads TGTGCCAGCAGGGTTAGCGGGGGGGATCCCTACGAGCAGTACTTC.